This TCR beta chain was captured by sequencing in a study of blood T cell repertoires in COVID-19. The overall study: Material from acute and convalescent COVID-19 was sourced from the United States, Italy and Spain. From T cells, B-cell-depleted T cells, or PBMCs came the material, which was cDNA or gDNA.

The assay was immunoSEQ multiplex PCR, and TCRdb's table has in-frame clones only and misses some. Here the sample spans under 35,000 clones, 80% being singletons. The CDR3 consists of 15 residues. The V and J ends lost 6 bases and 0 bases, in that order; junction bases with no gene match: 4. CDR1 is SGHAT and CDR2 is FQNNGV in the germline V gene. This TCR came from an elderly man with acute or convalescent COVID-19. V gene TRBV11-2 combines with J gene TRBJ2-3, with 9 bases lining up with TRBD2. The sequencing sample was made of peripheral blood. DNA for the CDR3: TGTGCCAGCAGTTCTAGCGGGGTTAGCACAGATACGCAGTATTTT. The encoded protein is CASSSSGVSTDTQYF.